The clone carrying this T cell receptor beta chain was counted only a few times. Using its own MiXCR run on the RACE reads, TCRdb lists one record per CDR3 protein. Seen here are under 130,000 distinct CDR3 sequences, 9.5% to 12% observed once, and the top ten hold under 4.5%. The time point is: patch test 1, 2 weeks after DPC sensitization. The treatment was: therapeutic diphenylcyclopropenone sensitization with weekly scalp DPC. The ends were cut back, 4 bases at V and 2 bases at J, with 20 bases in the middle. From germline, CDR1 is SGHTA and CDR2 FQGNSA. The length of the CDR3 is 17 residues. This sample stems from a study of human T cells and chemical hapten exposure.

The chain recombines TRBV7-2 with TRBJ1-2; maybe TRBD1 (5 bases). Sample: whole blood, taken in connection with sensitization to the hapten diphenylcyclopropenone (DPC). This TCR was recovered from a woman aged 40 to 49 with alopecia areata. Some clones in this sample may be carry-over from other donors' samples. This chain's CDR3 is CASSSDLGLGGNYGYTF. The CDR3 region has the DNA TGTGCCAGCAGCTCCGATCTGGGACTCGGGGGGAACTATGGCTACACCTTC. Looking up the rest from reference TRBV7-2 and TRBJ1-2 gives the full variable domain: GAGVSQSPSNKVTEKGKDVELRCDPISGHTALYWYRQSLGQGLEFLIYFQGNSAPDKSGLPSDRFSAERTGGSVSTLTIQRTQQEDSAVYLCASSSDLGLGGNYGYTFGSGTRLTVV.